These T cell receptor beta chains were read from a single sample in a study of control samples from healthy donors and cancer patients. Clones were read by immunoSEQ multiplex PCR, and TCRdb kept only the in-frame ones, dropping some. The table shows 200,000 to 250,000 clones, with about 95% occurring only once. Sequencing was performed on blood. The source is a man aged 50-59 years in good health. Each CDR3 is given with its conserved first and last residue. A D gene is named only where the DNA matches it firmly.

d_call | j_call | v_call | cdr3_aa | cdr3_nt
TRBD2 | TRBJ2-2 | TRBV3-1/TRBV3-2 | CASSHWAGGPGGELFF | TGTGCCAGCAGCCATTGGGCGGGGGGCCCTGGCGGGGAGCTGTTTTTT
TRBD2 | TRBJ2-7 | TRBV7-9 | CASSGTSGGLGEQYF | TGTGCCAGCAGCGGAACTAGCGGGGGGCTTGGCGAGCAGTACTTC
. | TRBJ1-2 | TRBV18 | CASSPADDYGYTF | TGTGCCAGCTCACCCGCAGATGATTATGGCTACACCTTC
TRBD1 | TRBJ2-7 | TRBV28 | CASRPMGTGAYEQYF | TGTGCCAGCAGGCCGATGGGGACAGGCGCCTACGAGCAGTACTTC
. | TRBJ1-6 | TRBV5-1 | CASSRLQNSPLHF | TGCGCCAGCAGCCGGTTGCAAAATTCACCCCTCCACTTT
. | TRBJ2-5 | TRBV18 | CASSTGSRQTQYF | TGTGCCAGCTCAACAGGGTCGCGGCAGACCCAGTACTTC
TRBD2 | TRBJ2-1 | TRBV11-2 | CASSLVKGTSIRNEQFF | TGTGCCAGCAGCTTAGTCAAGGGGACTAGCATTCGAAATGAGCAGTTCTTC
. | TRBJ2-1 | TRBV30 | CAWSLRSQVYNEQFF | TGTGCCTGGAGTCTCCGGTCACAGGTCTACAATGAGCAGTTCTTC
. | TRBJ1-6 | TRBV28 | CASKAFSSGPPLHF | TGTGCCAGCAAAGCCTTCTCTTCAGGGCCACCCCTCCACTTT
. | TRBJ2-3 | TRBV24-1 | CATSDSLRGFSTDTQYF | TGTGCCACCAGTGACTCCCTGAGGGGATTTAGCACAGATACGCAGTATTTT
. | TRBJ1-1 | TRBV6-2/TRBV6-3 | CASSFSTRNTEAFF | TGTGCCAGCAGTTTTTCGACTCGTAACACTGAAGCTTTCTTT
. | TRBJ1-5 | TRBV5-1 | CASRHGSNQPQHF | TGCGCCAGCCGCCACGGGAGCAATCAGCCCCAGCATTTT